The sequence of this TCR beta chain was determined in a study of blood T cell repertoires in COVID-19. Study summary: Sites across the United States, Italy and Spain contributed samples from acute and convalescent COVID-19.

This CDR3 has 14 residues. The germline V gene encodes CDR1 MNHEY and CDR2 SVGAGI. V was trimmed by 0 bases and J by 8 bases, leaving 11 bases between them. Authors' data handling: Counts of nucleated cells, estimated from reference gene primer amplification, were obtained. Some clones are missing from TCRdb's copy, which holds only in-frame ones; the method was immunoSEQ multiplex PCR. For V, J and clone size, that table is used; D and trimming come from the DNA. Altogether 100,000 to 150,000 clones are present, approximately 80% being singletons, with the ten largest covering 30% to 45%. The genes are TRBV6-5 and TRBJ2-4, with D maybe TRBD2 (5 bases). Source material: peripheral blood. This receptor was identified in a man in his forties with active or convalescent COVID-19. In DNA, the CDR3 is TGTGCCAGCAGTTACTCGAGAGAGGGATACATTCAGTACTTC. Protein product: CASSYSREGYIQYF.